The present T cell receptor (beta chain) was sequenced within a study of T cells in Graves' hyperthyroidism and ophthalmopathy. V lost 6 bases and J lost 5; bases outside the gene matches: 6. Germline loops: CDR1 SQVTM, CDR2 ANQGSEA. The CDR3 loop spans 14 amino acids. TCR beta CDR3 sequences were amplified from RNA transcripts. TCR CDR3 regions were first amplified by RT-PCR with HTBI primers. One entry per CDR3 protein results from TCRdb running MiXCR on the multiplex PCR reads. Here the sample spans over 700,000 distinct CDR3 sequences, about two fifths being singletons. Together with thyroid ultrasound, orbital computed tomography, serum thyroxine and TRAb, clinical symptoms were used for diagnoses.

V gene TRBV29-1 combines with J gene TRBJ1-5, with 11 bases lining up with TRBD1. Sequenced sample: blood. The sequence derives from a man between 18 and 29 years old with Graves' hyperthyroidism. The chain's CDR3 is CSVKGQGADQPQHF. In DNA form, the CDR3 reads TGCAGCGTAAAAGGACAGGGGGCGGATCAGCCCCAGCATTTT.